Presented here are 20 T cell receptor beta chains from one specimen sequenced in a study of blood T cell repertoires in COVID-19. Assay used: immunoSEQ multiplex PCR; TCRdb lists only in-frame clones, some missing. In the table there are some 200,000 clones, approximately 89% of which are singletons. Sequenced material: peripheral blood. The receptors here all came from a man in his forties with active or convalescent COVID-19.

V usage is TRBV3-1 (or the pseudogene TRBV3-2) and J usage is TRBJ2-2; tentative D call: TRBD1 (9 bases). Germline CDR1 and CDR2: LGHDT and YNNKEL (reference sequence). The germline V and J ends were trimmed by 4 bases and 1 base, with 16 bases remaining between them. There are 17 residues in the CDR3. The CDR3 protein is CASSLAGGQGNTGELFF. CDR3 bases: TGTGCCAGCAGCCTCGCGGGGGGACAGGGGAACACCGGGGAGCTGTTTTTT.

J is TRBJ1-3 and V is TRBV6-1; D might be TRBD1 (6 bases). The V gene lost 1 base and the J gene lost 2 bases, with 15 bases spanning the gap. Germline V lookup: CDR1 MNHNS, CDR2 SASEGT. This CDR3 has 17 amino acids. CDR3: CASSEGGPQVTGNTIYF. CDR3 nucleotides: TGTGCCAGCAGTGAAGGGGGGCCCCAAGTCACTGGAAACACCATATATTTT.

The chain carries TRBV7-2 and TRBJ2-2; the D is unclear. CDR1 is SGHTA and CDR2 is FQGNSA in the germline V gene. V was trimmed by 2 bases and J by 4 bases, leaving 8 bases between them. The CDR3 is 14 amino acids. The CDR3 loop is CASSLYRATGELFF. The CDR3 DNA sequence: TGTGCCAGCAGCTTATACAGAGCCACCGGGGAGCTGTTTTTT. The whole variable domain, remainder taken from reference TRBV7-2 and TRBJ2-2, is GAGVSQSPSNKVTEKGKDVELRCDPISGHTALYWYRQSLGQGLEFLIYFQGNSAPDKSGLPSDRFSAERTGGSVSTLTIQRTQQEDSAVYLCASSLYRATGELFFGEGSRLTVL.

CDR3 region: CASSRDRGFYGYTF. The CDR3 nucleotides are TGTGCCAGTAGCAGGGACAGGGGATTCTATGGCTACACCTTC. The rearrangement joins TRBV19 to TRBJ1-2; 10 positions match TRBD1. The CDR3 is made up of 14 amino acids. J lost 4 bases, V lost 6 bases, and 5 bases had no gene match. CDR1 and CDR2 (germline): LNHDA, SQIVND (reference sequence).

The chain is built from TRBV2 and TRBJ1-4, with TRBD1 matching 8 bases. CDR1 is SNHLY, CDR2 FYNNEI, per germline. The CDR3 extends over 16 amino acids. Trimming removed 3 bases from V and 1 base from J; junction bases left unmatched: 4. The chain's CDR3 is CASSEGRGLTNEKLFF. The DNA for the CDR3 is TGTGCCAGCAGTGAGGGCAGGGGGCTAACTAATGAAAAACTGTTTTTT.

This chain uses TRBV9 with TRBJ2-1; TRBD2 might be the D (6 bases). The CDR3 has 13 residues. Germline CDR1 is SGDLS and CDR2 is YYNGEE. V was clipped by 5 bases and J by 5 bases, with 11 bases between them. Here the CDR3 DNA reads TGTGCCAGCAGTCCCGGGAGTGACAATGAGCAGTTCTTC. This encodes CASSPGSDNEQFF.

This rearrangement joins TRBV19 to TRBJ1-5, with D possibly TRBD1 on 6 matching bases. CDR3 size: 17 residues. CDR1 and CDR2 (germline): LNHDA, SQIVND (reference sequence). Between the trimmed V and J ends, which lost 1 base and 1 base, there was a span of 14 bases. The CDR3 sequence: CASSIGQGRRSNQPQHF. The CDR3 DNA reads TGTGCCAGTAGTATAGGTCAGGGGCGGAGGAGCAATCAGCCCCAGCATTTT.

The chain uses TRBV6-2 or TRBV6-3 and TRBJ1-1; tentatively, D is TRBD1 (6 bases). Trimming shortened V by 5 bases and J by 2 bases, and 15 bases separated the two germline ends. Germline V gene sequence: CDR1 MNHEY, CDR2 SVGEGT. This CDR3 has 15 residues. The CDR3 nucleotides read TGTGCCAGCAGTGCACAGGGTCCCCATAACACTGAAGCTTTCTTT. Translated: CASSAQGPHNTEAFF.

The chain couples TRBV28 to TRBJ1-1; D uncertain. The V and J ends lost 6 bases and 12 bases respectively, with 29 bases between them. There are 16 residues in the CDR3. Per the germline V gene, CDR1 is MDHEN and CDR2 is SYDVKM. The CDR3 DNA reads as TGTGCCAGCAGAACATACCCTCAGGCCGACCTCGCGGGGTCTTTCTTT. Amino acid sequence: CASRTYPQADLAGSFF.

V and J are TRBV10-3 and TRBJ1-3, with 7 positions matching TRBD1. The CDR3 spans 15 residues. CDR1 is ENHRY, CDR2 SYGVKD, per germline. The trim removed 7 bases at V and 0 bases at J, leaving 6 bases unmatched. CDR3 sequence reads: CAIMTGLSSGNTIYF. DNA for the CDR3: TGTGCCATCATGACAGGGCTTAGCTCTGGAAACACCATATATTTT.

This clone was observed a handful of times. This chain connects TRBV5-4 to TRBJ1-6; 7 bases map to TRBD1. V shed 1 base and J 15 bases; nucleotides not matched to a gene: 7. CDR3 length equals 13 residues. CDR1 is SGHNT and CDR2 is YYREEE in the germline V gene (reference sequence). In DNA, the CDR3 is TGTGCCAGCAGCTTGATCCGGGACAGCAACCTCCACTTT. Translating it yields CASSLIRDSNLHF.

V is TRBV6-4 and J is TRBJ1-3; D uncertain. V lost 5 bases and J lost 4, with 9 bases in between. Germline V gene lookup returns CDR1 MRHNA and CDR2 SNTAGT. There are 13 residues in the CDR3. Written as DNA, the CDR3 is TGTGCCAGCAGTTCTGGGCCAGGAAACACCATATATTTT. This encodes CASSSGPGNTIYF.

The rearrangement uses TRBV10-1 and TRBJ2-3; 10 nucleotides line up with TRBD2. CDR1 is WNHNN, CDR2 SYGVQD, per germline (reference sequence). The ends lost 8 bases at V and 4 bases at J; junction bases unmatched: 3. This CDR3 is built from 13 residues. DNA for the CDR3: TGCGCCAGCTCAGCGGGGGGGGCAGATACGCAGTATTTT. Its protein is CASSAGGADTQYF.

The CDR3 spells CASSFRWAGRRYNEQFF. CDR3 DNA: TGTGCCAGCAGTTTTCGTTGGGCGGGGCGAAGATACAATGAGCAGTTCTTC. The chain employs TRBV6-2 or TRBV6-3 and TRBJ2-1, with D maybe TRBD2 (6 bases). Trimming pared 4 bases from V and 4 bases from J, leaving 20 bases between. Germline values: CDR1 MNHEY, CDR2 SVGEGT. The CDR3 covers 17 residues.

CDR3 in amino acids: CASSALMTGQARNTEAFF. CDR3 coding DNA: TGTGCCAGCAGCGCCTTAATGACAGGGCAGGCTCGGAACACTGAAGCTTTCTTT. The chain links TRBV5-6 to TRBJ1-1; 7 bases agree with TRBD1. Germline V gene lookup returns CDR1 SGHDT and CDR2 YYEEEE. The ends lost 4 bases at V and 1 base at J; junction bases unmatched: 16. This CDR3 has 18 residues.

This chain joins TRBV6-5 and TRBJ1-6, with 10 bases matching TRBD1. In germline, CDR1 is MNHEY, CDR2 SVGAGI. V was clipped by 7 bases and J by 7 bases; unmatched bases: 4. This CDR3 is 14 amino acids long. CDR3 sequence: CASTRTGGNSPLHF. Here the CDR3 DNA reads TGTGCCAGCACCCGGACAGGGGGAAATTCACCCCTCCACTTT.

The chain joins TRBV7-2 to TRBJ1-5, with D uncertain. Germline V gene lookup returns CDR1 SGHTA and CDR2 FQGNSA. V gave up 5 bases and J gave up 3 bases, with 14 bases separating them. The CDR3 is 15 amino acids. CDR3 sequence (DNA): TGTGCCAGCAGCATGAGCGGGCAGAACAATCAGCCCCAGCATTTT. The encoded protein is CASSMSGQNNQPQHF.

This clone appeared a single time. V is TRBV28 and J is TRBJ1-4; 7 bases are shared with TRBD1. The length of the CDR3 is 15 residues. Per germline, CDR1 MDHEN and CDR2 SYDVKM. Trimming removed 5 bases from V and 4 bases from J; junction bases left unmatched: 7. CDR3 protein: CASSPRQGRNEKLFF. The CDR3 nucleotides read TGTGCCAGCAGTCCTCGACAGGGCCGTAATGAAAAACTGTTTTTT.

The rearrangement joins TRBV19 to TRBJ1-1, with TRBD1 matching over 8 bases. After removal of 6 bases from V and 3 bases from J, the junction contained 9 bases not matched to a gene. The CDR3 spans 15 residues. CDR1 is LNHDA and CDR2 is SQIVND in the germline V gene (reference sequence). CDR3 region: CASSSMTGDYTEAFF. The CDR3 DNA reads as TGTGCCAGTAGCTCGATGACAGGGGATTACACTGAAGCTTTCTTT.

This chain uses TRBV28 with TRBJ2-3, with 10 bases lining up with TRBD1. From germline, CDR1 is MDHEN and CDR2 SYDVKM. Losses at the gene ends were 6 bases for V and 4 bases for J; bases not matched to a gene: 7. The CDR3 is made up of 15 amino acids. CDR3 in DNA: TGTGCCAGCAGGGGCTGGGGACAGGGGCCAGATACGCAGTATTTT. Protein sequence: CASRGWGQGPDTQYF.